This T cell receptor beta chain was documented in a study of blood T cell repertoires in COVID-19. Turning to the study itself: Both acute and convalescent COVID-19 samples were obtained from the United States, Italy and Spain. PBMCs, B-cell-depleted T cells, or T cells were the source of the cDNA or gDNA that made up the material.

As processed by the authors: Reference gene primer amplification in the assay estimated nucleated cell counts. Using immunoSEQ multiplex PCR, the repertoire was profiled, and TCRdb retains in-frame clones only, with some absent. The V and J calls and clone size come from that table; D and trimming were worked out from the DNA. The sample gives some 70,000 clones, approximately 79% of which show up once; approximately 10% is in the top ten. The table lists this clone with a count of one. The CDR3 sequence is 14 residues long. V was shortened by 5 bases and J by 5 bases, with 16 bases between the two germline ends. Germline-derived CDR1 and CDR2 are SGHRS and YFSETQ.

The TCR sequence derives from a woman between 50 and 59 years old with acute or convalescent COVID-19. The chain combines TRBV5-1 with TRBJ2-5; D is perhaps TRBD1 (6 bases). Sequenced: peripheral blood. The CDR3 region is CASRTGTRDETQYF. For the CDR3, the DNA is TGCGCCAGCAGAACCGGGACAAGGGACGAGACCCAGTACTTC.